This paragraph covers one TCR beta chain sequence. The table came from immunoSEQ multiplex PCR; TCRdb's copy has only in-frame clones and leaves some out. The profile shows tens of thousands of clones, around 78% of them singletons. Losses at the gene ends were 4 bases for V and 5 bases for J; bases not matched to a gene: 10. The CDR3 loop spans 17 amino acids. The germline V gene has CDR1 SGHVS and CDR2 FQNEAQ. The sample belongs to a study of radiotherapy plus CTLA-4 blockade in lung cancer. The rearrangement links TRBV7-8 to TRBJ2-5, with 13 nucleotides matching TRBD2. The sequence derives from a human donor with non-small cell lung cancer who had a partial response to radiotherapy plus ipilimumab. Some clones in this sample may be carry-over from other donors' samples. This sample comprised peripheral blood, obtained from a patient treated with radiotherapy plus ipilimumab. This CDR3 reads CASSSGLAGEMWETQYF. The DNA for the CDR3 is TGTGCCAGCAGCTCCGGACTAGCGGGAGAGATGTGGGAGACCCAGTACTTC.